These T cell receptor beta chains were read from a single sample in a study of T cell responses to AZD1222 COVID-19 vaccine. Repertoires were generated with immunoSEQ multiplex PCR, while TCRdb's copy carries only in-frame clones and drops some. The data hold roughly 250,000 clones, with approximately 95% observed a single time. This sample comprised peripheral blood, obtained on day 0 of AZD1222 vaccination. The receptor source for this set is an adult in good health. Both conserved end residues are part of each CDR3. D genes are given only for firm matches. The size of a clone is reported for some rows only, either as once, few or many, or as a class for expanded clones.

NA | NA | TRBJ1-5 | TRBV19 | CASSASPRGNQPQHF | TGTGCCAGTAGTGCCAGCCCGAGAGGCAATCAGCCCCAGCATTTT
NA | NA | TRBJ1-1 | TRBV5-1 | CASSLSPNTEAFF | TGCGCCAGCAGCTTGTCCCCGAACACTGAAGCTTTCTTT
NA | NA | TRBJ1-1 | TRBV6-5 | CASRNPKNTEAFF | TGTGCCAGCAGGAACCCTAAGAACACTGAAGCTTTCTTT
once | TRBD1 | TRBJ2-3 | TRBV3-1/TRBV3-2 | CASSPRGISDTQYF | TGTGCCAGCAGCCCCAGGGGGATCAGCGATACGCAGTATTTT
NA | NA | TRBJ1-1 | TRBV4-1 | CASSQVVSLNTEAFF | TGCGCCAGCAGCCAAGTGGTGTCCTTGAACACTGAAGCTTTCTTT
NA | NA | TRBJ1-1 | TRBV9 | CASSVVSPGASTEAFF | TGTGCCAGCAGCGTAGTCTCGCCGGGAGCGAGCACTGAAGCTTTCTTT
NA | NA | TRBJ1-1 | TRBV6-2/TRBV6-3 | CASSYGTPNTEAFF | TGTGCCAGCAGTTACGGGACACCTAACACTGAAGCTTTCTTT
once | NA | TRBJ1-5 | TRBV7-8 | CASSRGGNQPQHF | TGTGCCAGCAGCAGGGGCGGCAATCAGCCCCAGCATTTT
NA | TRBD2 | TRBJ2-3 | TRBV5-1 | CASSWTSGDTQYF | TGCGCCAGCAGCTGGACTAGCGGAGATACGCAGTATTTT
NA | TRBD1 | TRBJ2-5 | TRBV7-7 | CASSGGPGGEETQYF | TGTGCCAGCAGCGGAGGACCAGGGGGCGAAGAGACCCAGTACTTC
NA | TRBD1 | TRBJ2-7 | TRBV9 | CASKGAGPYEQYF | TGTGCCAGCAAGGGGGCAGGACCCTACGAGCAGTACTTC
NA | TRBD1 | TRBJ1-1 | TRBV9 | CASSFRTGTEAFF | TGTGCCAGCAGCTTCCGGACAGGGACTGAAGCTTTCTTT
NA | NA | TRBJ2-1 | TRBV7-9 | CASLSLNWASYNEQFF | TGTGCCAGCCTCTCTTTGAATTGGGCAAGTTACAATGAGCAGTTCTTC
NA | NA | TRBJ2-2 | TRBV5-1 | CASSLGSLNTGELFF | TGCGCCAGCAGCTTGGGCAGTCTGAACACCGGGGAGCTGTTTTTT
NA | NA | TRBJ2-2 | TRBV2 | CASTSYGEAGELFF | TGTGCCAGCACCTCCTATGGGGAGGCCGGGGAGCTGTTTTTT
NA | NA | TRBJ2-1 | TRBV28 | CASIPRDHRYNEQFF | TGTGCCAGCATTCCACGGGACCATCGCTACAATGAGCAGTTCTTC
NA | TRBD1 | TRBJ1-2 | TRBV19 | CASSPLDRDYYGYTF | TGTGCCAGTAGTCCTCTGGACAGGGATTACTATGGCTACACCTTC
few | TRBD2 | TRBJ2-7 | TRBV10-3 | CAIGGDSYEQYF | TGTGCCATCGGGGGGGACTCCTACGAGCAGTACTTC
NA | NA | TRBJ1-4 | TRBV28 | CASSGDRMLEKLFF | TGTGCCAGCAGTGGGGACCGAATGCTTGAAAAACTGTTTTTT
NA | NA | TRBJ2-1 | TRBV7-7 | CASSQDSSYNEQFF | TGTGCTAGCAGTCAGGACAGCTCCTACAATGAGCAGTTCTTC
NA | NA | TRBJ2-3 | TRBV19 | CASSIFQKKGTQYF | TGTGCCAGTAGTATATTCCAGAAGAAGGGTACGCAGTATTTT
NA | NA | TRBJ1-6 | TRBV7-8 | CASSRPASPLHF | TGTGCCAGCAGCCGTCCTGCTTCACCCCTCCACTTT
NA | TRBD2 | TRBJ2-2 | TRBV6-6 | CASSFSGSLVTGELFF | TGTGCCAGCAGTTTTAGCGGGAGTTTGGTCACCGGGGAGCTGTTTTTT
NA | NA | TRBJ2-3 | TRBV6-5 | CASLADISTDTQYF | TGTGCCAGCTTAGCGGACATTAGCACAGATACGCAGTATTTT
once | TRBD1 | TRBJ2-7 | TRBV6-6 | CASSSSGTDYEQYF | TGTGCCAGCAGTTCCTCCGGGACAGACTACGAGCAGTACTTC
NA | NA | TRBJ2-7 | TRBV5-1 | CASSLAPGAAYEQYF | TGCGCCAGCAGCTTGGCTCCAGGGGCGGCCTACGAGCAGTACTTC
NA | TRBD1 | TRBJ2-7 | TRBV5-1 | CASSRTGTPYEQYF | TGCGCCAGCAGTCGGACAGGGACCCCCTACGAGCAGTACTTC